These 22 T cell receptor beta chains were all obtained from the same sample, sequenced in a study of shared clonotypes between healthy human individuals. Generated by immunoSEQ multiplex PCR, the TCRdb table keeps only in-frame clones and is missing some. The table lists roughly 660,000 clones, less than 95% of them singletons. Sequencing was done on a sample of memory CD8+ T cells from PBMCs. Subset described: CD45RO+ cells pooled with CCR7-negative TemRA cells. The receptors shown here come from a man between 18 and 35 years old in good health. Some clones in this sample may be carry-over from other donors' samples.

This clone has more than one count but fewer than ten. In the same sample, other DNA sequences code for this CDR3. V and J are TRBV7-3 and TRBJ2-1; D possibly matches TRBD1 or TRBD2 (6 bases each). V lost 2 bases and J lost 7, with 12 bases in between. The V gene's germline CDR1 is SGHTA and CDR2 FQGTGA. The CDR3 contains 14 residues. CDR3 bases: TGTGCCAGCAGCTTAGGCGGAGGGACAAATGAGCAGTTCTTC. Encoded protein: CASSLGGGTNEQFF.

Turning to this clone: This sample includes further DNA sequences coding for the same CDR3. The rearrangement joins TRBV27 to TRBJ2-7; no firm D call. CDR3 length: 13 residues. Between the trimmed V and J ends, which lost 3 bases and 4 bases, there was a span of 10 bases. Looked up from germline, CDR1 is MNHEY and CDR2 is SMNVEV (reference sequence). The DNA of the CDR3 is TGTGCCAGCAGTTTGTCACCGTCATACGAGCAGTACTTC. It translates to CASSLSPSYEQYF.

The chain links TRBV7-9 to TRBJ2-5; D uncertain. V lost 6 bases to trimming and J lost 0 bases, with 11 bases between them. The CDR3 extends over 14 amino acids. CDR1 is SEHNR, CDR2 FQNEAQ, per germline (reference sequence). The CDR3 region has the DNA TGTGCCAGCAGACCGGACGGGTACCAAGAGACCCAGTACTTC. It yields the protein CASRPDGYQETQYF.

CDR3 sequence (DNA): TGCAGCGTTGTTACGGGACAGGGAACCTACGAGCAGTACTTC. Protein sequence: CSVVTGQGTYEQYF. This chain joins TRBV29-1 and TRBJ2-7; 9 positions match TRBD1. This CDR3 region has 14 residues. Unmatched junction bases numbered 6, after V lost 4 bases and J lost 2 bases. The germline V gene has CDR1 SQVTM and CDR2 ANQGSEA.

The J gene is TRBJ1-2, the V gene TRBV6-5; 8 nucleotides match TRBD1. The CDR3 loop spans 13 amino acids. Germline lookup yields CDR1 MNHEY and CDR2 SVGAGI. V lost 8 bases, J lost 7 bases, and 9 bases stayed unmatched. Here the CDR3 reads CASGPDRGGGYTF. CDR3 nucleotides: TGTGCCAGCGGACCTGACAGGGGAGGTGGCTACACCTTC.

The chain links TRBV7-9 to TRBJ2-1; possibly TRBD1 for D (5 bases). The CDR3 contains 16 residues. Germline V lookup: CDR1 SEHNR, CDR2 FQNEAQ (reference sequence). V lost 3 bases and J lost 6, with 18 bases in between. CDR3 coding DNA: TGTGCCAGCAGCTTCGGGCCCAGGGTTGAAGGCAATGAGCAGTTCTTC. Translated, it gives CASSFGPRVEGNEQFF. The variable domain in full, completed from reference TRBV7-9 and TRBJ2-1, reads DTGVSQNPRHKITKRGQNVTFRCDPISEHNRLYWYRQTLGQGPEFLTYFQNEAQLEKSRLLSDRFSAERPKGSFSTLEIQRTEQGDSAMYLCASSFGPRVEGNEQFFGPGTRLTVL.

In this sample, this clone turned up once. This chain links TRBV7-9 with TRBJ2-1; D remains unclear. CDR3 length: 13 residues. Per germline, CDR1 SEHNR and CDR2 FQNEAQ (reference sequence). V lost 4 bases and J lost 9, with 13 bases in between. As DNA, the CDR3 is TGTGCCAGCAGCTACCTCGTGGGCGGTGAGCAGTTCTTC. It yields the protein CASSYLVGGEQFF.

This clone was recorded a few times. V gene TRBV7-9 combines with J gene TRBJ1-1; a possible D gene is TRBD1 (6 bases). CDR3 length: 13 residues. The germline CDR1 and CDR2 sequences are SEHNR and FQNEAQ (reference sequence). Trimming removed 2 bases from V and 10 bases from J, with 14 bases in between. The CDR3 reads CASSLPGGHGAFF. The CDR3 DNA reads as TGTGCCAGCAGCTTACCTGGGGGACATGGAGCTTTCTTT. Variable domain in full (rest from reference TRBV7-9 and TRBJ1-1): DTGVSQNPRHKITKRGQNVTFRCDPISEHNRLYWYRQTLGQGPEFLTYFQNEAQLEKSRLLSDRFSAERPKGSFSTLEIQRTEQGDSAMYLCASSLPGGHGAFFGQGTRLTVV.

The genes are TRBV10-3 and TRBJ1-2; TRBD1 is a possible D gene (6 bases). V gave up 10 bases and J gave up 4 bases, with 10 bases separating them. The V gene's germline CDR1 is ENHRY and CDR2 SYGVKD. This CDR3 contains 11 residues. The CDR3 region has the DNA TGTGCCACCGGGGGCGGCTATGGCTACACCTTC. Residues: CATGGGYGYTF.

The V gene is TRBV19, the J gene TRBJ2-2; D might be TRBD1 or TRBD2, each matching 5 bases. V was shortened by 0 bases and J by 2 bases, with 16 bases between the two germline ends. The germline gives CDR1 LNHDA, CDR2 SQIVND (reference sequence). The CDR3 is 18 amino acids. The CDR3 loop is CASSIEVRGTINTGELFF. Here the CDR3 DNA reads TGTGCCAGTAGTATAGAGGTGCGAGGGACGATCAACACCGGGGAGCTGTTTTTT.

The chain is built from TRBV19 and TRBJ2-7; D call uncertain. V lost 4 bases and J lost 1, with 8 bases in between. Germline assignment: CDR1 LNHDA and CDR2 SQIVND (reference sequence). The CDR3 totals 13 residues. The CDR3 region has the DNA TGTGCCAGTAGTAGAAGAGATTCCTACGAGCAGTACTTC. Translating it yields CASSRRDSYEQYF.

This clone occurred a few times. The CDR3 protein is CASSSSRTDPQHF. CDR3 nucleotides: TGTGCCAGCAGCTCCTCGCGGACTGACCCCCAGCATTTT. The V call is TRBV7-9, the J call TRBJ1-5, with D unresolved. Per the germline V gene, CDR1 is SEHNR and CDR2 is FQNEAQ (reference sequence). This CDR3 comprises 13 residues. Trimming removed 4 bases from V and 10 bases from J, with 14 bases in between. Complete variable domain (other parts from reference TRBV7-9 and TRBJ1-5): DTGVSQNPRHKITKRGQNVTFRCDPISEHNRLYWYRQTLGQGPEFLTYFQNEAQLEKSRLLSDRFSAERPKGSFSTLEIQRTEQGDSAMYLCASSSSRTDPQHFGDGTRLSIL.

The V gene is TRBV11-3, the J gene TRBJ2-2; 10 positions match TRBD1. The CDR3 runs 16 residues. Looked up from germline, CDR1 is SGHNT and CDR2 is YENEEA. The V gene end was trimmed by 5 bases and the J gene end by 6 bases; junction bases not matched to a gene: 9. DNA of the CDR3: TGTGCCAGCAGCCCCCGGGACAGGGGATCTGCCGGGGAGCTGTTTTTT. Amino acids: CASSPRDRGSAGELFF.

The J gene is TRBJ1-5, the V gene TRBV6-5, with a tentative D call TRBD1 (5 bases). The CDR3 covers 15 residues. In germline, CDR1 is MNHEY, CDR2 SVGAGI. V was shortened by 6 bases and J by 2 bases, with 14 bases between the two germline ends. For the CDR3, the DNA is TGTGCCAGCAGGCCACTTGACAGCCGCAATCAGCCCCAGCATTTT. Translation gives CASRPLDSRNQPQHF.

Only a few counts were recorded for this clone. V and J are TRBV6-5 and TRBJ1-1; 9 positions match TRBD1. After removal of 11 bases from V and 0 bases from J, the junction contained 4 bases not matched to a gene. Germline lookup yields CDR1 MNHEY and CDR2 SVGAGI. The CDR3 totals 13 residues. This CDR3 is CASRTGVNTEAFF. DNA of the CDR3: TGTGCCTCCAGGACAGGGGTGAACACTGAAGCTTTCTTT.

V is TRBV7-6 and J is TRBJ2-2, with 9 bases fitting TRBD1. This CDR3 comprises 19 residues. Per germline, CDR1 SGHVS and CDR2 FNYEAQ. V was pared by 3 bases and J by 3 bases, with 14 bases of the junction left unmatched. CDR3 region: CASSFFRDREENDTGELFF. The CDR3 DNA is TGTGCCAGCAGCTTTTTCCGGGACAGGGAGGAGAATGACACCGGGGAGCTGTTTTTT. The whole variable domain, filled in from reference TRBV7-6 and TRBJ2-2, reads GAGVSQSPRYKVTKRGQDVALRCDPISGHVSLYWYRQALGQGPEFLTYFNYEAQQDKSGLPNDRFSAERPEGSISTLTIQRTEQRDSAMYRCASSFFRDREENDTGELFFGEGSRLTVL.

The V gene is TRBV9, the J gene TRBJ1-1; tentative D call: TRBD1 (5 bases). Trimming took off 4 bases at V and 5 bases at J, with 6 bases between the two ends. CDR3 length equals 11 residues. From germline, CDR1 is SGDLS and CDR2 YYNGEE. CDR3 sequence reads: CASSTGTEAFF. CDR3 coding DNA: TGTGCCAGCAGCACAGGAACTGAAGCTTTCTTT.

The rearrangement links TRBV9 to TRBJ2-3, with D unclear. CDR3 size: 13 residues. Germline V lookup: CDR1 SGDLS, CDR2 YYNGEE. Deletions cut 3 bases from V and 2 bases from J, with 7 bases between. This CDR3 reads CASSAATTDTQYF. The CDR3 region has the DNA TGTGCCAGCAGCGCAGCTACCACAGATACGCAGTATTTT.

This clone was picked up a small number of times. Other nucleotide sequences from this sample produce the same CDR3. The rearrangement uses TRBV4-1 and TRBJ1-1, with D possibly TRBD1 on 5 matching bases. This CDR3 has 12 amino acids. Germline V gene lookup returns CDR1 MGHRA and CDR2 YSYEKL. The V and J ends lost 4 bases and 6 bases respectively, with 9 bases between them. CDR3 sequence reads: CASSRGTAEAFF. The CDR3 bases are TGCGCCAGCAGCCGGGGCACTGCTGAAGCTTTCTTT.

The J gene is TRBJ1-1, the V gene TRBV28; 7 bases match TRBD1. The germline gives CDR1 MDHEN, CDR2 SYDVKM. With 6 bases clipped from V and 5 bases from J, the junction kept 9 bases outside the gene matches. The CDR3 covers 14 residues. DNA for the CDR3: TGTGCCAGCAGAGAATATGACAGGGAAACTGAAGCTTTCTTT. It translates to CASREYDRETEAFF.

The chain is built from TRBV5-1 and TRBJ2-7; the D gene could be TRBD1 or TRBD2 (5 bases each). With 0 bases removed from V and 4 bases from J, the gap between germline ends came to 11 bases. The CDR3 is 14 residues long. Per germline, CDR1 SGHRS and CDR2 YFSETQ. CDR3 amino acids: CASSLGGTVYEQYF. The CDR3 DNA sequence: TGCGCCAGCAGCTTGGGGGGGACGGTGTACGAGCAGTACTTC.

The CDR3 loop reads CASSQGWTTNEQFF. CDR3 coding DNA: TGCGCCAGCAGCCAAGGGTGGACTACCAATGAGCAGTTCTTC. The chain combines TRBV4-1 with TRBJ2-1, with a tentative D call TRBD2 (6 bases). Between the trimmed V and J ends, which lost 1 base and 6 bases, there was a span of 10 bases. Looked up from germline, CDR1 is MGHRA and CDR2 is YSYEKL. There are 14 residues in the CDR3.